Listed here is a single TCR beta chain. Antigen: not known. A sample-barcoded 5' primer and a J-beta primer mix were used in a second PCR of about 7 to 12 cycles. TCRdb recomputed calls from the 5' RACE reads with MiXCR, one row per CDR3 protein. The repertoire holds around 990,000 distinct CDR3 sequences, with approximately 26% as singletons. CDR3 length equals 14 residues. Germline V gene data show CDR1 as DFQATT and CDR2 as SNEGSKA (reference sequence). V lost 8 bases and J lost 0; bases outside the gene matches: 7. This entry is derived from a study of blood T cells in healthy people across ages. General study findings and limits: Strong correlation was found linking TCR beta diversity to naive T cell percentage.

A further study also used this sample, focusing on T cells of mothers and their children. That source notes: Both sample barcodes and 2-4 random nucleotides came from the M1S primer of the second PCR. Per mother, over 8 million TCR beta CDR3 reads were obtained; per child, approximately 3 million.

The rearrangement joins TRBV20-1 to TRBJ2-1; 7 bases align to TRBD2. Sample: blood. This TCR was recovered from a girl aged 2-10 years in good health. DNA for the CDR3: TGCAGTTGGCCTAGCGGAAGCTCCTACAATGAGCAGTTCTTC. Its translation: CSWPSGSSYNEQFF.